The sequence of this TCR beta chain was determined in a study of spatial heterogeneity in lung cancer. Study as a whole: Each unique TCR and UMI combination was seen more than ten times on average in raw reads. Study outcomes and limitations: Among blood samples, ubiquitous expanded tumor TCRs appeared more at resection than at follow-up.

As for this clonotype: The antigen is undetermined.

Time point described: sample taken at primary tumor resection. The input material, whole RNA from tumor, nontumor lung or frozen PBMC, was sequenced unsorted. Samples were donated by 72 untreated early-stage non-small cell lung cancer patients. All TCR cDNA molecules were individually tagged with a unique molecular identifier. TCRdb reprocessed the 5' RACE reads via MiXCR and lists one record per CDR3 protein. The table shows about 75,000 distinct CDR3 sequences, with 10% to 15% occurring only once. The germline gives CDR1 MNHEY, CDR2 SVGEGT. The CDR3 contains 15 residues. The ends were cut back, 8 bases at V and 5 bases at J, with 19 bases in the middle.

This rearrangement joins TRBV6-2 or TRBV6-3 to TRBJ1-5; the D gene is possibly TRBD1 (5 bases). The TCR comes from a male donor with early-stage non-small cell lung cancer. This material consisted of PBMCs, taken at surgery. Here the CDR3 reads CASSEPGQGYQPQHF. The DNA for the CDR3 is TGTGCCAGCTCCGAGCCGGGGCAGGGCTATCAGCCCCAGCATTTT.